These T cell receptor beta chains were read from a single sample in a study of shared clonotypes between healthy human individuals. The repertoire was sequenced with immunoSEQ multiplex PCR; TCRdb's copy has only in-frame clones and lacks some. The sample lists 150,000 to 200,000 clones, about 93% occurring once. The sequenced material came from naive CD4+ T cells sorted from blood. The receptors derive from a woman between 25 and 40 years old in good health. CDR3s include the opening cysteine and the closing phenylalanine or tryptophan. The D gene is left open where the match is weak. Some rows have no size entry. The others give once, few or many, or a class for an expanded clone.

j_call v_call d_call clone_size cdr3_nt cdr3_aa
TRBJ2-2 TRBV11-1 TRBD2 NA TGTGCCAGCAGCAAGAGAGCGGGAGGGCCGGGGGAGCTGTTTTTT CASSKRAGGPGELFF
TRBJ2-7 TRBV27 NA NA TGTGCCAGCAGCTCTGACGGCCGCCGAGGTGGCTACGAGCAGTACTTC CASSSDGRRGGYEQYF
TRBJ2-1 TRBV2 TRBD2 NA TGTGCCAGCAGTGATCGACTAGCGGGAGGGAGGTATGAGCAGTTCTTC CASSDRLAGGRYEQFF
TRBJ1-2 TRBV2 TRBD1 NA TGTGCCAGTAGGACAGGGGGCGCGTTCGAAGGCTACACCTTC CASRTGGAFEGYTF
TRBJ2-7 TRBV10-2 TRBD2 NA TGCGCCAGCAGTGACACTAGCGGGGCCGGCTACGAGCAGTACTTC CASSDTSGAGYEQYF
TRBJ1-1 TRBV4-1 NA NA TGCGCCAGCAGCCAACTCGTTAGGGGTCGGGCTGAAGCTTTCTTT CASSQLVRGRAEAFF
TRBJ2-3 TRBV11-2 TRBD2 NA TGTGCCAGCAGTAGACTAGCGGGAGTGCCCGATACGCAGTATTTT CASSRLAGVPDTQYF
TRBJ2-7 TRBV10-1 NA few TGCGCCAGCAGGGGCCACGAGCAGTACTTC CASRGHEQYF
TRBJ2-1 TRBV5-1 TRBD2 NA TGCGCCAGCAGCTTGCGGGGACTAGAGTACAATGAGCAGTTCTTC CASSLRGLEYNEQFF
TRBJ1-5 TRBV19 NA NA TGTGCCAGTAGTATAGGGGTTCGGGTTCAGCCCCAGCATTTT CASSIGVRVQPQHF
TRBJ2-7 TRBV28 TRBD1 NA TGTGCCAGCAGCCGCGGGGACAGGGCCGCCTACGAGCAGTACTTC CASSRGDRAAYEQYF
TRBJ2-2 TRBV15 TRBD1 NA TGTGCCACCAGCAGAGAGGACAGGGCGGGCACCGGGGAGCTGTTTTTT CATSREDRAGTGELFF
TRBJ2-7 TRBV10-1 TRBD2 once TGCGCCAGCAGTGATAGCGGGAGAGTCTACGAGCAGTACTTC CASSDSGRVYEQYF
TRBJ2-7 TRBV2 TRBD1 NA TGTGCCAGCAGTACGGACAGGGGGCCCGAGCAGTACTTC CASSTDRGPEQYF
TRBJ1-1 TRBV28 NA once TGTGCCAGCAGTTTAGTGGAGCGTACAGGCGGAGCTTTCTTT CASSLVERTGGAFF
TRBJ2-5 TRBV28 NA NA TGTGCCAGCAGGCTAGTTCGGGATGAGCAGTACTTC CASRLVRDEQYF
TRBJ2-7 TRBV5-1 NA NA TGCGCCAGCAGCCCGCAGGGTTCGACCTACGAGCAGTACTTC CASSPQGSTYEQYF
TRBJ2-3 TRBV9 TRBD2 NA TGTGCCAGCAGCGTATCCTCGATGACTAGCGGGTCGATTCGGACAGATACGCAGTATTTT CASSVSSMTSGSIRTDTQYF
TRBJ1-2 TRBV5-6 NA NA TGTGCCAGCAGGGGTACAAGGGCCACCTATGGCTACACCTTC CASRGTRATYGYTF
TRBJ2-6 TRBV19 NA NA TGTGTCGTTCTCTCTGGGGCCAACGTCCTGACTTTC CVVLSGANVLTF
TRBJ1-2 TRBV5-6 TRBD1 once TGTGCCAGCAGCTTGGCCCTGGTTGGGGACAGGATCTATGGCTACACCTTC CASSLALVGDRIYGYTF
TRBJ2-3 TRBV18 TRBD2 NA TGTGCCAGCTCCCGCGAGGTAAACGGCGGGAGGGAGAGCACAGATACGCAGTATTTT CASSREVNGGRESTDTQYF
TRBJ1-1 TRBV19 TRBD1 few TGTGCCAGTAGTATCAGTACAGGGGTGAACACTGAAGCTTTCTTT CASSISTGVNTEAFF
TRBJ2-7 TRBV5-1 NA NA TGCGCCAGCAGCTCCGACGCGAGCTCCTACGAGCAGTACTTC CASSSDASSYEQYF
TRBJ2-5 TRBV9 TRBD1 once TGTGCCAGCAGCCCACGGACCGGGACAGGGAGACAAGAGACCCAGTACTTC CASSPRTGTGRQETQYF
TRBJ2-2 TRBV5-1 NA NA TGCGCCAGCAGCTTGGAGGCCCTACTTAACACCGGGGAGCTGTTTTTT CASSLEALLNTGELFF
TRBJ1-5 TRBV6-1 NA NA TGTGCCAGCGCGCAGGAATCAGCCCAGCATTTT CASAQESAQHF
TRBJ1-5 TRBV18 TRBD1 NA TGTGCCAGCTCACGGACAGGGCCCAATCAGCCCCAGCATTTT CASSRTGPNQPQHF
TRBJ2-7 TRBV28 NA NA TGTGCCAGCAGACCAGGACAGAGTCTAGCCTACGAGCAGTACTTC CASRPGQSLAYEQYF
TRBJ2-5 TRBV10-1 NA NA TGCGCCAGCAGTCAACTTGGGCAGGGTACGGTGCAGTACTTC CASSQLGQGTVQYF
TRBJ2-7 TRBV15 NA NA TGTGCCACCAGCAGAGTAGGCTACGAGCAGTACTTC CATSRVGYEQYF
TRBJ1-1 TRBV18 TRBD1 NA TGTGCCAGCTCACCAGCAGGGGGGAACACTGAAGCTTTCTTT CASSPAGGNTEAFF
TRBJ2-3 TRBV6-1 TRBD1 once TGTGCCAGCAGTGACGGGACAGGGACAGATACGCAGTATTTT CASSDGTGTDTQYF
TRBJ1-1 TRBV5-6 NA NA TGTGCCAGCAGCTTGACCGGGAGGTACACTGAAGCTTTCTTT CASSLTGRYTEAFF
TRBJ1-5 TRBV7-6 TRBD1 NA TGTGCCAGCAGCTTACTTGGACAGGGCAACAATCAGCCCCAGCATTTT CASSLLGQGNNQPQHF
TRBJ2-7 TRBV5-8 NA NA TGTGCCAGCAGCTTGGGAGGGAAGTACTACGAGCAGTACTTC CASSLGGKYYEQYF
TRBJ2-1 TRBV28 TRBD2 NA TGTGCCAGCAGTTTACTGGATAGCGGGAGAATGATTGCCAATGAGCAGTTCTTC CASSLLDSGRMIANEQFF
TRBJ2-1 TRBV28 TRBD2 NA TGTGCCAGCAGTTTTTTTGGCGGGGGGTCCTACAATGAGCAGTTCTTC CASSFFGGGSYNEQFF
TRBJ2-7 TRBV10-3 NA NA TGTGCCATCAGTGAATCTTCCTACGAGCAGTACTTC CAISESSYEQYF